These 14 T cell receptor beta chains were sequenced from one sample in a study of blood T cell repertoires in COVID-19. Using immunoSEQ multiplex PCR, the repertoire was profiled, and TCRdb retains in-frame clones only, with some absent. The table shows over 250,000 clones, with approximately 85% occurring only once. Sequencing was performed on PBMCs or T cells enriched from blood (not recorded which). The receptors were gathered from a woman in her 30s who had recovered from COVID-19.

The CDR3 DNA reads as TGTGCCAGCAGCTTGGGACAGGGGGGGGGCGAAAAACTGTTTTTT. Protein sequence: CASSLGQGGGEKLFF. The rearrangement uses TRBV5-4 and TRBJ1-4, with TRBD1 matching 9 bases. Germline V CDR1 and CDR2: SGHNT, YYREEE (reference sequence). With 0 bases clipped from V and 8 bases from J, the junction kept 5 bases outside the gene matches. The CDR3 loop spans 15 amino acids.

The chain employs TRBV29-1 and TRBJ2-3, with TRBD1 as a possible D gene (6 bases). Trimming cost V 4 bases and J 4 bases, with 15 bases left between them. This CDR3 has 14 residues. In germline, CDR1 is SQVTM, CDR2 ANQGSEA. The CDR3 bases are TGCAGCGTTGTGACAGGCAATCTCCCAGATACGCAGTATTTT. Its translation: CSVVTGNLPDTQYF.

This sequence joins TRBV10-3 and TRBJ2-1; 15 bases map to TRBD2. V shed 2 bases, J shed 9 bases, and the junction held 11 bases outside the gene matches. The CDR3 length is 18 residues. From germline, CDR1 is ENHRY and CDR2 SYGVKD. For the CDR3, the DNA is TGTGCCATCAGTGAGAACCCCCGGACTAGCGGGGGGGCCAGTGAGCAGTTCTTC. Protein product: CAISENPRTSGGASEQFF.

CDR3 nucleotide sequence: TGTGCCAGCAGTTTCTTGCGGGGGTCTGGGGCCAACGTCCTGACTTTC. Protein product: CASSFLRGSGANVLTF. The J gene is TRBJ2-6, the V gene TRBV27; 7 bases map to TRBD2. The CDR3 has 16 residues. Trimming at V came to 3 bases and at J to 1 base, leaving 3 bases not matched to a gene. The V gene's germline CDR1 is MNHEY and CDR2 SMNVEV (reference sequence).

The genes are TRBV7-9 and TRBJ2-2; D is undetermined. Germline lookup yields CDR1 SEHNR and CDR2 FQNEAQ (reference sequence). The CDR3 is made up of 11 amino acids. Trimming took off 8 bases at V and 5 bases at J, with 6 bases between the two ends. In DNA form, the CDR3 reads TGTGCCAGCCAAAAAACCGGGGAGCTGTTTTTT. This sequence encodes CASQKTGELFF.

This clone appeared a single time. This chain links TRBV29-1 with TRBJ2-5, with TRBD2 as a possible D gene (6 bases). The CDR3 spans 13 residues. V was trimmed by 2 bases and J by 1 base, leaving 8 bases between them. Per germline, CDR1 SQVTM and CDR2 ANQGSEA. Here the CDR3 DNA reads TGCAGCGTTGAAAGAGCGGGCCAAGAGACCCAGTACTTC. Translated, it gives CSVERAGQETQYF. Full variable domain (remainder filled in from reference TRBV29-1 and TRBJ2-5): SAVISQKPSRDICQRGTSLTIQCQVDSQVTMMFWYRQQPGQSLTLIATANQGSEATYESGFVIDKFPISRPNLTFSTLTVSNMSPEDSSIYLCSVERAGQETQYFGPGTRLLVL.

V usage is TRBV10-1 and J usage is TRBJ1-2; tentative D call: TRBD1 (6 bases). The CDR3 is 17 residues long. V was shortened by 10 bases and J by 6 bases, with 30 bases between the two germline ends. Germline CDR1 reads WNHNN; CDR2 reads SYGVQD (reference sequence). CDR3 protein: CATWVAPEQGRTHGYTF. In nucleotides, the CDR3 is TGCGCCACATGGGTCGCCCCCGAACAGGGTCGGACGCATGGCTACACCTTC.

CDR3 nucleotide sequence: TGTGCCAGCAGTTCCGCCGGGACAGCTATGGGCTACACCTTC. Its protein product is CASSSAGTAMGYTF. This sequence joins TRBV28 and TRBJ1-2, with 7 bases matching TRBD1. The CDR3 has 14 residues. The V segment lost 4 bases and the J segment 8 bases; nucleotides outside the gene matches: 10. Germline V lookup: CDR1 MDHEN, CDR2 SYDVKM.

This sequence joins TRBV6-5 and TRBJ1-2; the D gene is possibly TRBD1 (5 bases). The CDR3 is 15 amino acids. Trimming removed 0 bases at V and 4 bases at J, with 12 bases between. Germline V gene sequence: CDR1 MNHEY, CDR2 SVGAGI. The CDR3 coding sequence is TGTGCCAGCAGTTACTCGGGGCGGTGGGGCTATGGCTACACCTTC. Protein: CASSYSGRWGYGYTF.

J is TRBJ1-1 and V is TRBV5-5, with 10 bases that match TRBD1. V lost 3 bases and J lost 3; bases outside the gene matches: 8. The CDR3 contains 16 residues. The germline V gene has CDR1 SGHKS and CDR2 YYEKEE (reference sequence). The CDR3 DNA sequence: TGTGCCAGCAGCTATCCGGGACAGGGGACCTACACTGAAGCTTTCTTT. Translated, it gives CASSYPGQGTYTEAFF.

The V call is TRBV7-2, the J call TRBJ2-6; D is uncertain. This CDR3 contains 14 residues. CDR1 and CDR2 (germline): SGHTA, FQGNSA. V was pared by 5 bases and J by 0 bases, with 5 bases between. The DNA for the CDR3 is TGTGCCAGCAGCCCTCGCTCTGGGGCCAACGTCCTGACTTTC. Translating gives CASSPRSGANVLTF. Based on the CDR3 plus reference TRBV7-2 and TRBJ2-6, the full variable domain is GAGVSQSPSNKVTEKGKDVELRCDPISGHTALYWYRQSLGQGLEFLIYFQGNSAPDKSGLPSDRFSAERTGGSVSTLTIQRTQQEDSAVYLCASSPRSGANVLTFGAGSRLTVL.

This rearrangement joins TRBV2 to TRBJ2-7; 13 bases match TRBD2. The trim removed 6 bases at V and 1 base at J, leaving 6 bases unmatched. The CDR3 sequence is 16 residues long. Germline CDR1 SNHLY, CDR2 FYNNEI. The CDR3 DNA reads as TGTGCCAGCAGCGCCGGGACTAGCGGGGAATCCTACGAGCAGTACTTC. Translation: CASSAGTSGESYEQYF. The full variable domain, in which reference TRBV2 and TRBJ2-7 provide the parts outside the CDR3, is EPEVTQTPSHQVTQMGQEVILRCVPISNHLYFYWYRQILGQKVEFLVSFYNNEISEKSEIFDDQFSVERPDGSNFTLKIRSTKLEDSAMYFCASSAGTSGESYEQYFGPGTRLTVT.

This clone was detected once. This chain uses TRBV7-6 with TRBJ1-2, with a tentative D call TRBD1 (5 bases). With 5 bases removed from V and 8 bases from J, the gap between germline ends came to 18 bases. The CDR3 contains 14 residues. Germline assignment: CDR1 SGHVS and CDR2 FNYEAQ. In DNA, the CDR3 is TGTGCCAGCAGCCCGATGTGGGGGGAACCAGGCTACACCTTC. Translation gives CASSPMWGEPGYTF.

The chain employs TRBV28 and TRBJ2-7, with 8 bases aligning to TRBD2. The CDR3 length is 16 residues. Germline V gene sequence: CDR1 MDHEN, CDR2 SYDVKM. Trimming removed 6 bases from V and 7 bases from J; junction bases left unmatched: 17. The CDR3 reads CASSLVSGITSGEQYF. The CDR3 DNA sequence: TGTGCCAGCAGCTTAGTTAGCGGGATCACCTCAGGGGAGCAGTACTTC.